The subject of this entry is one TCR beta chain. What it binds is not known. Constant-region priming of roughly 490 ng total RNA yielded TCR beta cDNA. Three nested multiplex PCR rounds, a slightly modified ARM-PCR method, built the TCR beta libraries. The two initial PCR rounds, roughly 9 cycles each, used TRBV1-TRBV30 forward and C-beta reverse primers. TCRdb re-called the multiplex PCR reads with MiXCR, one entry per CDR3 protein. The sample holds around 170,000 distinct CDR3 sequences, over 50% seen once. The data derive from a study of tumor-infiltrating lymphocytes in primary liver carcinoma. The wider study: There were roughly 3.65 to 7.5 million productive TCRbeta reads per sample, a yield similar across tissue types.

Unsorted whole blood yielded the blood RNA, and germline DNA was also extracted. They drew four milliliters of peripheral blood before surgery. Unmatched junction bases numbered 17, after V lost 0 bases and J lost 5 bases. Germline CDR1 and CDR2: MNHEY and SVGAGI. This CDR3 is built from 19 residues. Study-wide findings and caveats: CD8+ and CD4+ repertoires went uncompared, the samples being bulk unsorted.

The rearrangement uses TRBV6-5 and TRBJ2-5, with 8 bases that match TRBD2. The sequenced material came from peripheral blood. This clonotype was sampled from a man aged 35-49 years with primary liver carcinoma and hepatitis B virus infection. The CDR3 spells CASSYSGYGSGMNLETQYF. CDR3 coding DNA: TGTGCCAGCAGTTACTCGGGGTATGGTAGCGGGATGAACTTGGAGACCCAGTACTTC.